These T cell receptor beta chains were read from a single sample in a study of T cells after yellow fever vaccination. MiXCR, run by TCRdb on the 5' RACE reads, gives a single entry per CDR3 protein. Among under 250,000 distinct CDR3 sequences listed, around 7% were seen once. The sample here was CD4+ T cells sorted from PBMCs, taken 15 days after the yellow fever booster vaccination. The receptors were gathered from a man aged 30 to 45 who received the YFV17D yellow fever vaccine. The CDR3 runs from the conserved cysteine through the conserved F or W. The D gene is left open where the match is weak. Size is omitted from some rows. Given values are once, few, many or a class for expanded clones.

CDR3 protein: CASSRHRTGDTNEKLFF; CDR3 DNA: TGTGCCAGCAGCAGGCATCGGACAGGGGACACTAATGAAAAACTGTTTTTT; V gene: TRBV2; D gene: TRBD1; clone size: many; J gene: TRBJ1-4
CDR3 protein: CASSQVGGPRDTQYF; CDR3 DNA: TGCGCCAGCAGCCAAGTCGGGGGGCCTCGGGATACGCAGTATTTT; V gene: TRBV4-3; D gene: -; clone size: -; J gene: TRBJ2-3
CDR3 protein: CSAIDSPKSVYEQYF; CDR3 DNA: TGCAGTGCTATAGACTCCCCAAAATCGGTTTACGAGCAGTACTTC; V gene: TRBV20-1; D gene: -; clone size: few; J gene: TRBJ2-7
CDR3 protein: CSATDRNNYGYTF; CDR3 DNA: TGCAGTGCTACGGACAGAAATAACTATGGCTACACCTTC; V gene: TRBV20-1; D gene: -; clone size: few; J gene: TRBJ1-2
CDR3 protein: CASNSGGEETQYF; CDR3 DNA: TGTGCCAGCAACTCAGGAGGGGAAGAGACCCAGTACTTC; V gene: TRBV5-4; D gene: -; clone size: few; J gene: TRBJ2-5
CDR3 protein: CASSFGLAGEDIQYF; CDR3 DNA: TGCGCCAGCAGCTTTGGACTAGCGGGAGAAGACATTCAGTACTTC; V gene: TRBV5-1; D gene: TRBD2; clone size: few; J gene: TRBJ2-4
CDR3 protein: CASIGQSSSGNTIYF; CDR3 DNA: TGTGCCAGCATAGGACAGTCTAGCTCTGGAAACACCATATATTTT; V gene: TRBV12-3/TRBV12-4; D gene: -; clone size: few; J gene: TRBJ1-3
CDR3 protein: CASSGRDRGSGARETQYF; CDR3 DNA: TGTGCCAGCAGCGGGCGCGACAGGGGTTCGGGAGCACGGGAGACCCAGTACTTC; V gene: TRBV9; D gene: TRBD1; clone size: -; J gene: TRBJ2-5
CDR3 protein: CAWDGGRTGGIEQYF; CDR3 DNA: TGTGCCTGGGACGGTGGGAGGACAGGGGGCATCGAGCAGTACTTC; V gene: TRBV30; D gene: TRBD1; clone size: -; J gene: TRBJ2-7
CDR3 protein: CSAGLAGEKGEQYF; CDR3 DNA: TGCAGTGCCGGACTAGCGGGAGAGAAGGGCGAGCAGTACTTC; V gene: TRBV20-1; D gene: TRBD2; clone size: few; J gene: TRBJ2-7
CDR3 protein: CASSPGQGAYQPQHF; CDR3 DNA: TGTGCCAGCTCACCGGGACAGGGGGCCTATCAGCCCCAGCATTTT; V gene: TRBV18; D gene: TRBD1; clone size: -; J gene: TRBJ1-5
CDR3 protein: CASSTGLAVYNEQFF; CDR3 DNA: TGTGCCAGTAGTACGGGACTAGCGGTCTACAATGAGCAGTTCTTC; V gene: TRBV19; D gene: TRBD2; clone size: -; J gene: TRBJ2-1
CDR3 protein: CASSLEQVGKLFF; CDR3 DNA: TGTGCCAGCAGCTTAGAGCAGGTTGGCAAACTGTTTTTT; V gene: TRBV7-2; D gene: -; clone size: few; J gene: TRBJ1-4
CDR3 protein: CASSLAGTVYTQYF; CDR3 DNA: TGCGCCAGCAGCTTGGCCGGGACAGTGTATACGCAGTATTTT; V gene: TRBV5-1; D gene: TRBD1; clone size: -; J gene: TRBJ2-3
CDR3 protein: CASSPQTGSYEQYF; CDR3 DNA: TGTGCCAGCAGTCCGCAGACGGGCTCCTACGAGCAGTACTTC; V gene: TRBV28; D gene: -; clone size: many; J gene: TRBJ2-7
CDR3 protein: CASSLSPIHGNTIYF; CDR3 DNA: TGTGCCAGCAGTTTAAGCCCCATCCATGGAAACACCATATATTTT; V gene: TRBV28; D gene: -; clone size: -; J gene: TRBJ1-3
CDR3 protein: CASSLEGRGYNEQFF; CDR3 DNA: TGTGCCAGCAGTTTAGAGGGGCGGGGATACAATGAGCAGTTCTTC; V gene: TRBV12-3/TRBV12-4; D gene: -; clone size: many; J gene: TRBJ2-1
CDR3 protein: CASSLDLGGRPFEQYF; CDR3 DNA: TGCGCCAGCAGCTTGGATTTGGGCGGGAGGCCGTTCGAGCAGTACTTC; V gene: TRBV5-1; D gene: TRBD2; clone size: -; J gene: TRBJ2-7
CDR3 protein: CASRPTGTGVGANVLTF; CDR3 DNA: TGTGCCAGCAGACCGACCGGGACAGGGGTCGGGGCCAACGTCCTGACTTTC; V gene: TRBV6-5; D gene: TRBD1; clone size: few; J gene: TRBJ2-6
CDR3 protein: CASSFYPGGPEAFF; CDR3 DNA: TGTGCCAGCAGCTTTTATCCAGGGGGGCCTGAAGCTTTCTTT; V gene: TRBV7-2; D gene: TRBD1; clone size: few; J gene: TRBJ1-1
CDR3 protein: CASSLEQGDTQYF; CDR3 DNA: TGCGCCAGCAGCTTGGAACAGGGAGATACGCAGTATTTT; V gene: TRBV5-1; D gene: -; clone size: many; J gene: TRBJ2-3
CDR3 protein: CASSIGPETETQYF; CDR3 DNA: TGTGCCAGTAGTATCGGCCCGGAAACGGAGACCCAGTACTTC; V gene: TRBV19; D gene: -; clone size: few; J gene: TRBJ2-5
CDR3 protein: CASSEGGNYGYTF; CDR3 DNA: TGTGCCAGCAGCGAGGGAGGAAACTATGGCTACACCTTC; V gene: TRBV6-6; D gene: -; clone size: few; J gene: TRBJ1-2
CDR3 protein: CASSLGGPGDTQYF; CDR3 DNA: TGCGCCAGCAGCTTGGGCGGGCCGGGCGATACGCAGTATTTT; V gene: TRBV5-1; D gene: -; clone size: few; J gene: TRBJ2-3
CDR3 protein: CAWRVGGVLYEQYF; CDR3 DNA: TGTGCCTGGAGGGTAGGGGGGGTTCTCTACGAGCAGTACTTC; V gene: TRBV30; D gene: -; clone size: -; J gene: TRBJ2-7
CDR3 protein: CSARRGRVSTDTQYF; CDR3 DNA: TGCAGTGCTAGACGGGGCCGAGTCAGCACAGATACGCAGTATTTT; V gene: TRBV20-1; D gene: -; clone size: many; J gene: TRBJ2-3
CDR3 protein: CASSLVRDNQPQHF; CDR3 DNA: TGTGCCAGCAGCTTGGTTAGGGACAATCAGCCCCAGCATTTT; V gene: TRBV5-6; D gene: -; clone size: -; J gene: TRBJ1-5
CDR3 protein: CASSLKRNEDEQYF; CDR3 DNA: TGTGCCAGCAGTTTAAAAAGAAACGAGGACGAGCAGTACTTC; V gene: TRBV28; D gene: -; clone size: -; J gene: TRBJ2-7
CDR3 protein: CASTSHGGREREQFF; CDR3 DNA: TGTGCCAGCACCTCGCATGGCGGGAGGGAGCGTGAGCAGTTCTTC; V gene: TRBV6-1; D gene: TRBD2; clone size: -; J gene: TRBJ2-1
CDR3 protein: CASSQARFHEQYF; CDR3 DNA: TGCGCCAGCAGCCAAGCCAGGTTTCACGAGCAGTACTTC; V gene: TRBV4-3; D gene: -; clone size: -; J gene: TRBJ2-7
CDR3 protein: CASRSGRFANTGELFF; CDR3 DNA: TGTGCCAGCAGAAGCGGGAGGTTCGCGAACACCGGGGAGCTGTTTTTT; V gene: TRBV7-8; D gene: TRBD2; clone size: -; J gene: TRBJ2-2
CDR3 protein: CSARVGTDKETQYF; CDR3 DNA: TGCAGTGCTAGGGTTGGGACAGATAAAGAGACCCAGTACTTC; V gene: TRBV20-1; D gene: TRBD1; clone size: -; J gene: TRBJ2-5
CDR3 protein: CASSPGRVSSYNEQFF; CDR3 DNA: TGCGCCAGCAGCCCGGGACGGGTGAGCTCCTACAATGAGCAGTTCTTC; V gene: TRBV5-1; D gene: -; clone size: few; J gene: TRBJ2-1
CDR3 protein: CSAKTVTNYF; CDR3 DNA: TGCAGTGCTAAGACAGTCACGAACTACTTC; V gene: TRBV20-1; D gene: -; clone size: many; J gene: TRBJ2-7
CDR3 protein: CASSQDYGNQPQHF; CDR3 DNA: TGCGCCAGCAGCCAAGATTACGGGAATCAGCCCCAGCATTTT; V gene: TRBV4-3; D gene: -; clone size: few; J gene: TRBJ1-5
CDR3 protein: CAISERSYEQYF; CDR3 DNA: TGTGCCATCAGTGAGAGGTCCTACGAGCAGTACTTC; V gene: TRBV10-3; D gene: -; clone size: once; J gene: TRBJ2-7
CDR3 protein: CASSGGQRGIQYF; CDR3 DNA: TGTGCCAGCAGCGGGGGTCAGCGGGGCATTCAGTACTTC; V gene: TRBV7-2; D gene: TRBD2; clone size: many; J gene: TRBJ2-4
CDR3 protein: CASSPGLAELVRSYEQYF; CDR3 DNA: TGTGCCAGCAGTCCGGGACTAGCCGAGTTAGTACGCTCCTACGAGCAGTACTTC; V gene: TRBV6-1; D gene: TRBD2; clone size: -; J gene: TRBJ2-7
CDR3 protein: CSAGDGGARTTEAFF; CDR3 DNA: TGCAGTGCGGGTGATGGGGGGGCGCGTACCACTGAAGCTTTCTTT; V gene: TRBV20-1; D gene: -; clone size: -; J gene: TRBJ1-1
CDR3 protein: CASSSVTSGGTYEQYF; CDR3 DNA: TGCGCCAGCAGCTCAGTCACTAGCGGGGGAACCTACGAGCAGTACTTC; V gene: TRBV5-1; D gene: TRBD2; clone size: -; J gene: TRBJ2-7
CDR3 protein: CSANGGSGWGTQYF; CDR3 DNA: TGCAGTGCTAATGGCGGGAGTGGGTGGGGGACCCAGTACTTC; V gene: TRBV20-1; D gene: TRBD2; clone size: -; J gene: TRBJ2-5
CDR3 protein: CASSYSRVETF; CDR3 DNA: TGTGCCAGCAGTTACTCGAGGGTTGAGACCTTC; V gene: TRBV6-5; D gene: -; clone size: few; J gene: TRBJ1-2